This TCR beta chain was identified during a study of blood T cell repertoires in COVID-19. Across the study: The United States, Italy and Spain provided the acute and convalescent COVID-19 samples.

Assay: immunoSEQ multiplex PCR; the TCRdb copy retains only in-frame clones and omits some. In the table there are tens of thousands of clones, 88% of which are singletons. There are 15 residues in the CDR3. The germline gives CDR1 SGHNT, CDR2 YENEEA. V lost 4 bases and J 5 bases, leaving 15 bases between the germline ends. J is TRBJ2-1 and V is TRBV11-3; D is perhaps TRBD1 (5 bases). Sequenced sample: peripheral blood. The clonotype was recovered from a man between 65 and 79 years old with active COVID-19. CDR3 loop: CASSSQGLTHNEQFF. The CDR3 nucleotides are TGTGCCAGCAGCTCCCAGGGATTGACCCACAATGAGCAGTTCTTC.